This T cell receptor beta chain was recovered during a study of T cell responses to AZD1222 COVID-19 vaccine (dated by TCRdb to the early 2020s). With regard to the full study: A total of under 250 trial participants underwent TCR sequencing, of whom around 210 had received two doses of AZD1222 and some 26 had received two doses of the MenACWY control vaccine. Enrollment into the trials was organized by age into subgroups of 18-55, 56-69 and 70-plus years, and those subgroups contained roughly 140, 27 and 60 TCR-sequenced participants, respectively. The study at large found these results: In the small 56-69-year group, the increase in depth fell short of significance, most likely because of low power. Vaccine-associated CD4 TCRs spanned the whole spike protein, with dominant responses in regions 160-218 and 743-854. Conclusions about previously exposed vaccinees were limited because only six or seven AZD1222 recipients were SARS-CoV-2 seropositive at baseline. After two AZD1222 doses, spike-specific TCR breadth and depth were significantly higher than at day 0 and than in MenACWY recipients. Nearly half of unique spike-specific TCRs reportedly recognized epitopes outside regions mutated in the B.1.351 and B.1.1.7 variants. Because no day 14 peak-response samples were available, the repertoires could be characterized only after the peak T cell response. Most participants were white British and females outnumbered males, and the authors suggested that clonal diversity may have been underestimated.

Details on this clone: This clone's antigen is unknown. It has no much larger one-base neighbor in the sample; base qualities were not kept.

The CDR3 regions of human TCRbeta chains were analyzed by immunosequencing. Per the original workflow: Repertoire TCRs were checked for matches against a reference library of SARS-CoV-2-specific TCRs that had been generated using the MIRA antigen-specificity platform. Breadth meant the fraction of unique TCRs that were SARS-CoV-2-associated, whereas depth meant the fraction of total T cells that were SARS-CoV-2-associated. Using the MIRA data, every spike-specific TCR was mapped to the spike region that the TCR reacted to and assigned to either a CD4 or a CD8 class. Log10-transformed breadth and depth values were compared by one-way ANOVA with Sidak's multiple comparisons tests. What TCRdb holds here is the immuneACCESS table cut down to in-frame rearrangements. Part of the clones is not present; checked against another copy, under half of the missing clones reflect an unresolved V gene, and the others are unexplained. Clone size and V and J calls were adopted from that table, with D and trimming inferred from the DNA. In this sample the table shows roughly 95,000 clones, approximately 90% of which occur a single time. The top ten clones comprise 3.1% of the sample.

The time point label, read with the paper, signifies: about 28 days (+/-7) after the second vaccine dose. AZD1222 recipients with second doses at about 4 weeks or about 12 weeks were pooled, because spike-specific TCR depth and breadth did not differ between schedules. Vaccinee samples came from UK trials COV001 and COV002, including a single-blind randomized controlled phase 2/3 trial of AZD1222 (ChAdOx1 nCoV-19) in healthy adults. For TCRbeta chain sequencing, PBMC samples from trial participants were taken at day 0 and at day 28 after the second dose. Trimming removed 7 bases from V and 0 bases from J; the gene matches leave 2 bases unexplained. Taken from cysteine to phenylalanine, the CDR3 has 14 residues. The sequence is cut down to CDR3 DNA, 42 bases in frame from base 1. CDR1 is given as SQVTM and CDR2 as ANQGSEA, both from the germline V gene.

This clonotype originated in an adult who received the AZD1222 COVID-19 vaccine. The sample consisted of peripheral blood, taken 28 days after the second AZD1222 dose. The chain is made from TRBV29-1 and TRBJ2-2; a stretch of 10 junction bases matches TRBD1. This receptor carries the CDR3 CSGGQGPNTGELFF. The DNA sequence is TGCAGCGGGGGACAGGGGCCGAACACCGGGGAGCTGTTTTTT.